The next 16 T cell receptor beta chains were all read from a single sample in a study of blood T cells in healthy people across ages. Primed by a sample-barcoded 5' primer and a J-beta primer mix, a second PCR proceeded for 7 to 11 cycles. TCRdb used MiXCR to reprocess the 5' RACE reads, holding one entry per CDR3 protein. Among 2 million or so distinct CDR3 sequences, about 49% were seen once, and the ten largest hold around 2.1%. Specimen: blood. The receptors stem from a woman aged 40 to 50 in good health.

The V call is TRBV11-2, the J call TRBJ2-3, with 7 bases matching TRBD2. V lost 8 bases and J lost 3; bases outside the gene matches: 8. This CDR3 region has 14 residues. CDR1 and CDR2 (germline): SGHAT, FQNNGV. DNA for the CDR3: TGTGCCAGCTCGAGGACTAGTGCGACAGATACGCAGTATTTT. Its protein is CASSRTSATDTQYF.

This clonotype was seen a few times. The chain couples TRBV9 to TRBJ2-7; weak D call: TRBD1 (7 bases). The J call may not be correct, given that the DNA end is closer to TRBJ2-5. Germline-derived CDR1 and CDR2 are SGDLS and YYNGEE. The CDR3 runs to 14 residues. The CDR3 nucleotides read TGTGCCAGCAGCGGGAGGGACAGTGAAGAGACCCAGTACTTC. Translated, it gives CASSGRDSEETQYF.

V is TRBV7-2 and J is TRBJ2-3; 7 bases are shared with TRBD1. CDR1 and CDR2 from the germline V gene are SGHTA and FQGNSA. With V trimmed by 5 bases and J by 0 bases, 8 bases remained unmatched. The CDR3 has 16 amino acids. CDR3 residues: CASSRQGPGSTDTQYF. The CDR3 bases are TGTGCCAGCAGCCGACAGGGACCGGGAAGCACAGATACGCAGTATTTT. Combining the CDR3 with reference TRBV7-2 and TRBJ2-3 gives the whole variable domain GAGVSQSPSNKVTEKGKDVELRCDPISGHTALYWYRQSLGQGLEFLIYFQGNSAPDKSGLPSDRFSAERTGGSVSTLTIQRTQQEDSAVYLCASSRQGPGSTDTQYFGPGTRLTVL.

The chain has TRBV4-1 and TRBJ1-2, with TRBD1 identical over 10 bases. This CDR3 is built from 15 residues. The germline gives CDR1 MGHRA, CDR2 YSYEKL. The V gene end was trimmed by 5 bases and the J gene end by 6 bases; junction bases not matched to a gene: 9. The CDR3 reads CASSFQAGTGDGYTF. CDR3 in DNA: TGCGCCAGCAGCTTCCAAGCCGGGACAGGGGATGGCTACACCTTC.

This clonotype was counted between two and nine times. The chain is built from TRBV4-2 and TRBJ1-2, with TRBD1 matching over 10 bases. The CDR3 contains 13 residues. With V trimmed by 6 bases and J by 8 bases, 6 bases remained unmatched. The germline gives CDR1 LGHNA, CDR2 YNFKEQ. CDR3 nucleotide sequence: TGTGCCAGCAGACCTAGGACAGGGGGAGGCTACACCTTC. As protein: CASRPRTGGGYTF.

CDR3 residues: CASSWGTSYNEQFF. The CDR3 DNA sequence: TGTGCCAGCAGCTGGGGGACCTCCTACAATGAGCAGTTCTTC. V usage is TRBV7-9 and J usage is TRBJ2-1; D may be TRBD1 or TRBD2 (5 bases each). This CDR3 is built from 14 residues. The germline gives CDR1 SEHNR, CDR2 FQNEAQ (reference sequence). V lost 4 bases and J 0 bases, leaving 7 bases between the germline ends.

This clonotype has only one observation. The J gene is TRBJ1-4, the V gene TRBV4-1, with a tentative D call TRBD1 (5 bases). Germline V gene data show CDR1 as MGHRA and CDR2 as YSYEKL. CDR3 length: 15 amino acids. V gave up 4 bases and J gave up 7 bases, with 16 bases separating them. CDR3 sequence (DNA): TGCGCCAGCAGCCCAATCCGGGGGGGTTTTGAAAAACTGTTTTTT. Its protein is CASSPIRGGFEKLFF.

This clonotype was detected a few times. The chain combines TRBV7-6 with TRBJ2-5; perhaps TRBD1 as D (6 bases). Trimming stripped 0 bases from V and 5 bases from J, with 10 bases between. The CDR3 loop spans 14 amino acids. Germline CDR1 and CDR2: SGHVS and FNYEAQ. CDR3 amino acids: CASSLARGMETQYF. The CDR3 coding sequence is TGTGCCAGCAGCTTAGCGAGGGGGATGGAGACCCAGTACTTC.

The chain uses TRBV29-1 and TRBJ2-7, with 11 positions matching TRBD2. TRBJ2-5 explains the end of the DNA better; the J call may be wrong. CDR1 is SQVTM, CDR2 ANQGSEA, per germline. The CDR3 covers 15 residues. The CDR3 loop reads CSVEGLAGPRETQYF. The CDR3 DNA sequence: TGCAGCGTTGAAGGACTAGCGGGGCCTAGGGAGACCCAGTACTTC.

This clonotype has only a few counts. The chain has TRBV6-2 or TRBV6-3 and TRBJ2-3; no reliable D call. Trimming removed 2 bases from V and 4 bases from J, with 13 bases in between. This CDR3 is 15 amino acids long. Germline assignment: CDR1 MNHEY and CDR2 SVGEGT. The CDR3 sequence is CASSYGWGLADTQYF. CDR3 DNA: TGTGCCAGCAGTTACGGCTGGGGATTGGCAGATACGCAGTATTTT.

This chain connects TRBV10-3 to TRBJ2-3; 10 bases are a match to TRBD1. The CDR3 has 16 amino acids. Looked up from germline, CDR1 is ENHRY and CDR2 is SYGVKD. V was clipped by 3 bases and J by 3 bases; unmatched bases: 6. The DNA of the CDR3 is TGTGCCATCAGTGATTACGGGGGACAGGGGACAGATACGCAGTATTTT. Translated: CAISDYGGQGTDTQYF.

This clonotype showed up just a few times. This rearrangement joins TRBV25-1 to TRBJ2-1; D is unclear. CDR3 length: 12 residues. Trimming removed 8 bases at V and 4 bases at J, with 9 bases between. Germline V gives CDR1 MGHDK, CDR2 SYGVNS. CDR3 loop: CASATGYNEQFF. As DNA, the CDR3 is TGTGCCAGCGCTACCGGGTACAATGAGCAGTTCTTC.

This clonotype was observed a few times. This CDR3 is CASRGTDSYEQYF. CDR3 DNA sequence: TGTGCCAGCAGGGGGACCGACTCCTACGAGCAGTACTTC. The V gene is TRBV2, the J gene TRBJ2-7, with D tentatively TRBD1 or TRBD2 (5 bases each). CDR1 and CDR2 from the germline V gene are SNHLY and FYNNEI. Trimming left V 6 bases short and J 0 bases short, with 9 bases between. There are 13 residues in the CDR3.

This clonotype was found a few times. V usage is TRBV14 and J usage is TRBJ2-7, with 13 bases aligning to TRBD2. After removal of 2 bases from V and 3 bases from J, the junction contained 4 bases not matched to a gene. Germline V gene sequence: CDR1 SGHDN, CDR2 FVKESK. The CDR3 covers 16 residues. The CDR3 region is CASSQHRTSGSYEQYF. The CDR3 DNA follows: TGTGCCAGCAGCCAACACCGGACTAGCGGGAGCTACGAGCAGTACTTC.

This clonotype was seen only a few times. This chain uses TRBV10-3 with TRBJ1-2; TRBD1 aligns across 8 bases. The trim removed 11 bases at V and 0 bases at J, leaving 5 bases unmatched. Germline CDR1 ENHRY, CDR2 SYGVKD. The CDR3 sequence is 13 residues long. The DNA for the CDR3 is TGTGCCGCTTCGGGACAGGCTAACTATGGCTACACCTTC. Translation gives CAASGQANYGYTF.

This clonotype was detected a few times. The chain is built from TRBV7-9 and TRBJ2-5, with a weak D call TRBD1 (6 bases). The V and J ends lost 6 bases and 4 bases respectively, with 12 bases between them. CDR1 and CDR2 (germline): SEHNR, FQNEAQ (reference sequence). The CDR3 loop spans 13 amino acids. The CDR3 sequence: CASRTGLPETQYF. CDR3 sequence (DNA): TGTGCCAGCAGAACAGGGCTTCCAGAGACCCAGTACTTC.